This T cell receptor (beta chain) was recorded in a study of blood T cell repertoires in COVID-19. Study-wide context: Both acute and convalescent COVID-19 samples were obtained from the United States, Italy and Spain. The cDNA or gDNA used as material had been derived from T cells, B-cell-depleted T cells, or PBMCs.

The CDR3 totals 16 residues. Unmatched junction bases numbered 11, after V lost 2 bases and J lost 5 bases. Germline values: CDR1 SGHTA, CDR2 FQGTGA. Authors' processing steps: How many nucleated cells were present was estimated from reference gene primer amplification. This table comes from immunoSEQ multiplex PCR, and its TCRdb copy is limited to in-frame clones, with some not included. The DNA was the basis for D and trimming; V, J and clone size are from that table. The top ten hold about 41% of the sample, which has under 85,000 clones, 70% to 85% seen once. The V call is TRBV7-3, the J call TRBJ2-5; TRBD2 matches 7 bases. This TCR was recovered from a human donor in a cohort sampled during active COVID-19. The specimen sequenced was peripheral blood. The CDR3 spells CASSLLGGGVWETQYF. CDR3 sequence (DNA): TGTGCCAGCAGCTTATTGGGCGGGGGAGTGTGGGAGACCCAGTACTTC.